The T cell receptor beta chain described here comes from a study of glioma-infiltrating T cells. Overall study results and limits: Tissue-blood divergence was below expectation in non-neoplastic patients, above in gliomas. Only very few CDR3 sequences appeared in both tissue and blood.

The iRepertoire nested amplicon-rescue multiplex PCR amplified TCR alpha and beta CDR3s from RNA. For one-step reverse transcription and amplification, 100-400 ng of tissue mRNA or PBMC total RNA was used. TCRdb recomputed calls from the multiplex PCR reads with MiXCR, one row per CDR3 protein. This table has about 3,900 distinct CDR3 sequences, roughly a third appearing once. V gave up 5 bases and J gave up 2 bases, with 15 bases separating them. There are 15 residues in the CDR3. The germline CDR1 and CDR2 sequences are SEHNR and FQNEAQ (reference sequence). In this sample, this clonotype is medium-sized. Its antigen is undetermined.

The J gene is TRBJ1-1, the V gene TRBV7-9; D is undetermined. Material: glioma tissue, nonneoplastic brain tissue, or PBMCs (not recorded which). The clonotype originates from a human donor with low-grade glioma or glioblastoma, undergoing nonglioma brain surgery, or in good health (not recorded which). CDR3 residues: CASSPPNEKNTEAFF. The CDR3 DNA sequence: TGTGCCAGCAGCCCCCCCAATGAGAAAAACACTGAAGCTTTCTTT. The full variable domain, in which reference TRBV7-9 and TRBJ1-1 provide the parts outside the CDR3, is DTGVSQNPRHKITKRGQNVTFRCDPISEHNRLYWYRQTLGQGPEFLTYFQNEAQLEKSRLLSDRFSAERPKGSFSTLEIQRTEQGDSAMYLCASSPPNEKNTEAFFGQGTRLTVV.